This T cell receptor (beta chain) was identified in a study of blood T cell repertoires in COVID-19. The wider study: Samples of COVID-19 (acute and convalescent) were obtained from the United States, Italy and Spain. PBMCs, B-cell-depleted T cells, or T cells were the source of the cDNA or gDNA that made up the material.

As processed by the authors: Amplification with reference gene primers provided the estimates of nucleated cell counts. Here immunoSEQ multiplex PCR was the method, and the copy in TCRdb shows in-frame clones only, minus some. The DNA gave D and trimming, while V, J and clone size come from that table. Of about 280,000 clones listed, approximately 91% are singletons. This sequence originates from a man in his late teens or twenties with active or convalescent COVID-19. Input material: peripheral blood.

CDR3 in DNA: TGTGCCAGCAGCTCAACAGGGCCACAGCCCCAGCATTTT. Translated, it gives CASSSTGPQPQHF. This sequence joins TRBV5-5 and TRBJ1-5, with D possibly matching TRBD1 (6 bases). CDR1 SGHKS and CDR2 YYEKEE come from the germline V gene (reference sequence). The CDR3 is made up of 13 amino acids. Trimming took off 3 bases at V and 7 bases at J, with 11 bases between the two ends.